This entry lists 20 T cell receptor beta chains sequenced from one sample in a study of blood T cell repertoires in COVID-19. The assay was immunoSEQ multiplex PCR, and TCRdb's table has in-frame clones only and misses some. The sample lists more than 200,000 clones, approximately 88% occurring once. Source material: peripheral blood. The receptors come from a man in his forties with acute or convalescent COVID-19.

This clone was recorded a few times. Within the sample, other DNA sequences also encode this same CDR3. The chain joins TRBV27 to TRBJ2-1; the match to TRBD2 covers 12 bases. This CDR3 spans 15 amino acids. Germline-derived CDR1 and CDR2 are MNHEY and SMNVEV (reference sequence). Trimming removed 2 bases from V and 4 bases from J; junction bases left unmatched: 0. Here the CDR3 DNA reads TGTGCCAGCAGTTTAGGGACTAGCGGGTACAATGAGCAGTTCTTC. It is translated as CASSLGTSGYNEQFF.

This chain links TRBV30 with TRBJ1-6; no reliable D call. The V gene lost 6 bases and the J gene lost 5 bases, with 17 bases spanning the gap. CDR3 size: 15 residues. Germline CDR1 GTSNPN, CDR2 SVGIG (reference sequence). CDR3 sequence reads: CACPSPGWNNSPLHF. The CDR3 DNA sequence: TGTGCCTGTCCTTCCCCGGGGTGGAATAATTCACCCCTCCACTTT.

This clone was picked up a small number of times. CDR3 loop: CASSLVPGQGARINYGYTF. The CDR3 DNA reads as TGTGCCAGCAGCTTAGTACCAGGACAGGGGGCTCGGATAAACTATGGCTACACCTTC. This chain links TRBV7-6 with TRBJ1-2; 11 bases match TRBD1. The V and J ends lost 1 base and 2 bases, in that order; junction bases with no gene match: 12. The CDR3 sequence is 19 residues long. Germline CDR1 and CDR2: SGHVS and FNYEAQ.

This sequence joins TRBV7-9 and TRBJ1-3, with 8 bases that match TRBD1. The CDR3 totals 15 residues. Per the germline V gene, CDR1 is SEHNR and CDR2 is FQNEAQ (reference sequence). Trimming at V came to 5 bases and at J to 3 bases, leaving 6 bases not matched to a gene. This chain's CDR3 is CASSPQGALGNTIYF. In DNA, the CDR3 is TGTGCCAGCAGCCCGCAGGGGGCTCTTGGAAACACCATATATTTT.

V gene TRBV3-1 (or the pseudogene TRBV3-2) combines with J gene TRBJ1-2, with 8 bases lining up with TRBD1. Unmatched junction bases numbered 3, after V lost 6 bases and J lost 6 bases. Germline values: CDR1 LGHDT, CDR2 YNNKEL (reference sequence). The CDR3 spans 12 residues. The CDR3 here is CASSLTGDGYTF. The DNA for the CDR3 is TGTGCCAGCAGTTTGACAGGGGATGGCTACACCTTC.

The CDR3 reads CAISLQGNEQYF. The CDR3 DNA sequence: TGTGCCATCAGCCTACAGGGTAACGAGCAGTACTTC. The rearrangement links TRBV10-3 to TRBJ2-7, with D maybe TRBD1 (6 bases). Germline assignment: CDR1 ENHRY and CDR2 SYGVKD. Trimming pared 6 bases from V and 5 bases from J, leaving 11 bases between. The CDR3 spans 12 residues.

This clone was counted a single time. The V call is TRBV7-2, the J call TRBJ1-2; D not certain. The length of the CDR3 is 14 residues. The V gene's germline CDR1 is SGHTA and CDR2 FQGNSA. The V and J ends lost 4 bases and 4 bases respectively, with 13 bases between them. The CDR3 nucleotides read TGTGCCAGCAGCTCCGGCGGCACTATCTATGGCTACACCTTC. This encodes CASSSGGTIYGYTF.

V usage is TRBV18 and J usage is TRBJ1-2, with a possible D match to TRBD1 (5 bases). V dropped 4 bases and J dropped 4 bases, with 10 bases sitting between them. This CDR3 has 13 amino acids. CDR1 is KGHSH and CDR2 is LQKENI in the germline V gene. DNA for the CDR3: TGTGCCAGCTCACAGGGGCCAAGCTATGGCTACACCTTC. Translating it yields CASSQGPSYGYTF.

The chain carries TRBV3-1 (or the pseudogene TRBV3-2) and TRBJ1-1; TRBD1 might be the D (6 bases). V was trimmed by 3 bases and J by 11 bases, leaving 16 bases between them. The CDR3 has 13 residues. Germline CDR1 and CDR2: LGHDT and YNNKEL (reference sequence). The CDR3 DNA reads TGTGCCAGCAGCCAGAACAGGGATTCGGTTGCTTTCTTT. Protein: CASSQNRDSVAFF.

The chain has TRBV7-2 and TRBJ2-5; no clear D. Germline values: CDR1 SGHTA, CDR2 FQGNSA. The CDR3 totals 15 residues. V was pared by 1 base and J by 5 bases, with 14 bases between. The CDR3 here is CASSLGARPFETQYF. For the CDR3, the DNA is TGTGCCAGCAGCTTAGGGGCTCGTCCATTTGAGACCCAGTACTTC. The complete variable domain, with remaining parts taken from reference TRBV7-2 and TRBJ2-5, reads GAGVSQSPSNKVTEKGKDVELRCDPISGHTALYWYRQSLGQGLEFLIYFQGNSAPDKSGLPSDRFSAERTGGSVSTLTIQRTQQEDSAVYLCASSLGARPFETQYFGPGTRLLVL.

CDR3 DNA: TGTGCCAGCAGCTTTCAAGCGGCCTTCATCAATGAGCAGTTCTTC. Encoded protein: CASSFQAAFINEQFF. J is TRBJ2-1 and V is TRBV7-9; tentative D call: TRBD2 (5 bases). V was trimmed by 3 bases and J by 6 bases, leaving 15 bases between them. From germline, CDR1 is SEHNR and CDR2 FQNEAQ (reference sequence). This CDR3 has 15 amino acids.

The chain couples TRBV6-4 to TRBJ1-5; D possibly corresponds to TRBD1 (5 bases). CDR1 is MRHNA and CDR2 is SNTAGT in the germline V gene. CDR3 length: 15 amino acids. V lost 6 bases and J lost 0, with 12 bases in between. CDR3 loop: CASRFKGDSNQPQHF. CDR3 sequence (DNA): TGTGCCAGCAGATTCAAAGGGGATAGCAATCAGCCCCAGCATTTT.

The rearrangement uses TRBV5-1 and TRBJ2-7, with D tentatively TRBD1 (6 bases). CDR1 SGHRS and CDR2 YFSETQ come from the germline V gene. Trimming pared 0 bases from V and 5 bases from J, leaving 12 bases between. This CDR3 has 14 amino acids. CDR3 in amino acids: CASSLGQEVHEQYF. The CDR3 DNA is TGCGCCAGCAGCTTGGGACAGGAAGTCCACGAGCAGTACTTC.

The genes are TRBV7-2 and TRBJ1-2, with D unclear. Germline V gene data show CDR1 as SGHTA and CDR2 as FQGNSA. Trimming removed 2 bases from V and 8 bases from J, with 12 bases in between. The CDR3 loop spans 13 amino acids. The CDR3 loop is CASSLTPLEGYTF. As DNA, the CDR3 is TGTGCCAGCAGCTTAACTCCTCTGGAGGGCTACACCTTC. Looking up the rest from reference TRBV7-2 and TRBJ1-2 gives the full variable domain: GAGVSQSPSNKVTEKGKDVELRCDPISGHTALYWYRQSLGQGLEFLIYFQGNSAPDKSGLPSDRFSAERTGGSVSTLTIQRTQQEDSAVYLCASSLTPLEGYTFGSGTRLTVV.

The V and J genes are TRBV7-9 and TRBJ2-3, with D uncertain. Deletions cut 1 base from V and 0 bases from J, with 11 bases between. CDR1 is SEHNR, CDR2 FQNEAQ, per germline (reference sequence). This CDR3 region has 16 residues. The CDR3 spells CASSLVTGSSTDTQYF. CDR3 DNA sequence: TGTGCCAGCAGCTTAGTAACCGGGTCTAGCACAGATACGCAGTATTTT.

The V call is TRBV6-1, the J call TRBJ1-6; D uncertain. Trimming removed 1 base at V and 0 bases at J, with 13 bases between. The CDR3 contains 18 residues. CDR1 MNHNS and CDR2 SASEGT come from the germline V gene. Written as DNA, the CDR3 is TGTGCCAGCAGTGAAGAATACCCAGGAAGCTCCTATAATTCACCCCTCCACTTT. It is translated as CASSEEYPGSSYNSPLHF.

V is TRBV6-5 and J is TRBJ2-7; tentative D call: TRBD1 (6 bases). CDR3 length: 14 amino acids. The V and J ends lost 6 bases and 3 bases respectively, with 15 bases between them. Germline CDR1 is MNHEY and CDR2 is SVGAGI. The CDR3: CASSPGVAFYEQYF. The CDR3 DNA sequence: TGTGCCAGCAGCCCAGGGGTAGCATTCTACGAGCAGTACTTC.

The chain has TRBV7-2 and TRBJ2-3; D ambiguous. Germline V gene data show CDR1 as SGHTA and CDR2 as FQGNSA. The CDR3 has 16 residues. V lost 2 bases, J lost 2 bases, and 14 bases lay in between. The CDR3 sequence is CASSLHRSQITDTQYF. The DNA for the CDR3 is TGTGCCAGCAGCTTACACAGAAGTCAAATCACAGATACGCAGTATTTT.

The rearrangement links TRBV16 to TRBJ2-1, with a tentative D call TRBD2 (6 bases). V shed 7 bases and J shed 2 bases, with 18 bases lying between them. This CDR3 has 16 residues. Looked up from germline, CDR1 is KGHSY and CDR2 is FQNENV. The CDR3 sequence: CASNEKRRETYNEQFF. Here the CDR3 DNA reads TGTGCCAGCAACGAAAAGCGGCGGGAAACCTACAATGAGCAGTTCTTC.

This clone was found a few times. The CDR3 region has the DNA TGCGCCAGCAGCCAACGGAGGGATCAGCCCCAGCATTTT. This encodes CASSQRRDQPQHF. This chain connects TRBV4-3 to TRBJ1-5; D gene unclear. V was trimmed by 2 bases and J by 5 bases, leaving 7 bases between them. The CDR3 loop spans 13 amino acids. Germline CDR1 reads LGHNA; CDR2 reads YSLEER.